This T cell receptor beta chain is from a study of OX40 agonist ivuxolimab in advanced cancers. Study-level background: Among those enrolled, mean age was about 62 years (range roughly 23 to 79) and 70% to 85% were male.

Study results and caveats: Partial responders dosed at 0.1-3.0 mg/kg displayed clonal expansion ranking among the lowest.

Concerning this clone: Antigen specificity is unknown.

TCRdb keeps only in-frame clones here, not all; method: immunoSEQ multiplex PCR. Of 70,000 to 85,000 clones listed, approximately 86% are singletons. With 3 bases removed from V and 1 base from J, the gap between germline ends came to 6 bases. Germline values: CDR1 SNHLY, CDR2 FYNNEI. The CDR3 totals 14 residues. This TCR came from an adult with an advanced solid tumor such as melanoma, head and neck, liver or kidney cancer. The input for sequencing was CD4+ or CD8+ T cells sorted from blood, taken in a trial of the OX40 agonist ivuxolimab. V gene TRBV2 combines with J gene TRBJ2-2, with D possibly matching TRBD2 (6 bases). The CDR3: CASSERGNTGELFF. The CDR3 nucleotides are TGTGCCAGCAGTGAGCGGGGGAACACCGGGGAGCTGTTTTTT.